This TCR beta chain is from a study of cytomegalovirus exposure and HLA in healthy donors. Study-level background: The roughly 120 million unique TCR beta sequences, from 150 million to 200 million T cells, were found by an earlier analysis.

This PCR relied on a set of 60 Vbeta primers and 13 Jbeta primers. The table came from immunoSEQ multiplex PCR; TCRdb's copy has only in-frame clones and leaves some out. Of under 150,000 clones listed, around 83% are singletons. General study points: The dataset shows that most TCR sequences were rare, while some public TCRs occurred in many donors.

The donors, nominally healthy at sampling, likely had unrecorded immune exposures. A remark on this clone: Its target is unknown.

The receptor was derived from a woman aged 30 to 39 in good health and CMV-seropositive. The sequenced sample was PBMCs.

CDR3 in amino acids: CASRPAGLAGGGSYNEQFF. CDR3 bases: TGCGCCAGCAGACCCGCCGGACTAGCGGGAGGCGGCTCCTACAATGAGCAGTTCTTC. The chain combines TRBV5-1 with TRBJ2-1; 14 nucleotides agree with TRBD2. The CDR3 spans 19 residues. V lost 5 bases to trimming and J lost 0 bases; unmatched junction nucleotides: 10. Germline values: CDR1 SGHRS, CDR2 YFSETQ. The whole variable domain, filled in from reference TRBV5-1 and TRBJ2-1, reads KAGVTQTPRYLIKTRGQQVTLSCSPISGHRSVSWYQQTPGQGLQFLFEYFSETQRNKGNFPGRFSGRQFSNSRSEMNVSTLELGDSALYLCASRPAGLAGGGSYNEQFFGPGTRLTVL.